The 18 T cell receptor gamma chains presented below share a single source sample, sequenced in a study of γδ T cells in repeated Plasmodium falciparum infection. TCRdb repeated clone calling on the multiplex PCR reads with CATT. The sample has roughly 13,000 gamma-chain clones; roughly 1.7% are singletons. Flow sorting of PBMC yielded separate Vgamma9/Vdelta2+ and Vdelta2-negative gammadelta T cell populations for bulk repertoire analysis. The sample taken for sequencing was gamma-delta T cells from blood. These receptors were collected from a pool of human donors (malaria-infected and uninfected, not separated).

This clone appeared many times. This DNA's translation and the protein TCRdb lists, from a much larger clone, do not match at residue 5, likely due to a read error; the protein shown is translated from the DNA. The chain couples TRGV9 to TRGJP2. TCRdb lists no J gene, so it was determined here by aligning the DNA to germline. The CDR3 is 14 residues long. V lost 5 bases to trimming and J lost 2 bases; unmatched junction nucleotides: 5. Germline V gene data show CDR1 as GITISATS and CDR2 as ISYDGTV (reference sequence). DNA of the CDR3: TGTGCCTTGTGGGTGGGGAGTAGTGATTGGATCAAGACGTTT. As protein: CALWVGSSDWIKTF.

This clone was seen repeatedly, ten times or more. TCRdb pairs this DNA with a much larger clone's protein that differs at residue 10, likely a read error; the protein shown was translated from the DNA. The chain combines TRGV9 with TRGJP. The CDR3 is made up of 17 amino acids. Germline CDR1 reads GITISATS; CDR2 reads ISYDGTV (reference sequence). The CDR3 reads CALWEVREESGKKIKVF. The CDR3 nucleotides read TGTGCCTTGTGGGAGGTGCGGGAAGAGTCGGGCAAAAAAATCAAGGTATTT.

Regarding this clone: This DNA's translation differs at residue 5 from TCRdb's protein, which comes from a much larger clone; a read error is likely, and the protein shown is translated from the DNA. The V and J genes are TRGV4 and TRGJ1 or TRGJ2. The J gene was not available in TCRdb and was assigned here by matching the DNA to germline segments. Germline values: CDR1 EGSTGY, CDR2 YDSYTSSV. CDR3 length: 12 residues. Here the CDR3 reads CATWGRDYKKLF. DNA for the CDR3: TGCGCCACCTGGGGTAGGGATTATAAGAAACTCTTT.

This clone was seen a few times. This DNA's translation differs at residue 8 from TCRdb's protein, which comes from a much larger clone; a read error is likely, and the protein shown is translated from the DNA. V is TRGV4 and J is TRGJ1 or TRGJ2. Germline CDR1 is EGSTGY and CDR2 is YDSYTSSV. Germline trimming cut 0 bases from V and 12 bases from J; bases unmatched to any gene: 8. The CDR3 has 12 amino acids. DNA for the CDR3: TGTGCCACCTGGGATGGGCGAGACATGAAACTCTTT. Translated, it gives CATWDGRDMKLF.

Many counts were recorded for this clone. Translating this DNA gives a protein that differs at residue 8 from the TCRdb one, which belongs to a much larger clone; a read error is likely, and the protein shown is this translation. The chain joins TRGV9 to TRGJ1 or TRGJ2. TCRdb carries no J gene annotation; the J gene was assigned here by matching the DNA with germline. This CDR3 has 14 amino acids. Germline V gene lookup returns CDR1 GITISATS and CDR2 ISYDGTV (reference sequence). The J segment lost 3 bases and the V segment lost 2 bases, leaving 7 bases of the junction unmatched. The CDR3: CALWEAHTYYKKLF. DNA for the CDR3: TGTGCCTTGTGGGAGGCCCACACTTATTATAAGAAACTCTTT.

At least ten counts were recorded for this clone. This sequence is one base from a far larger clone and is likely a read error. The same CDR3 also results from other DNA sequences found in this sample. This chain joins TRGV9 and TRGJP. The CDR3 sequence is 16 residues long. V dropped 5 bases and J dropped 7; count of bases not matched to a gene: 8. Per germline, CDR1 GITISATS and CDR2 ISYDGTV (reference sequence). DNA of the CDR3: TGTGCCTTGTGGGGCAGTAAGGAGTTGGGCAAAAAAATCAAGGTATTT. Encoded protein: CALWGSKELGKKIKVF.

This clone was observed many times. The mismatch at residue 11 between this DNA's translation and the TCRdb protein of a much larger clone likely reflects a read error; the protein shown is translated from the DNA. V gene TRGV9 combines with J gene TRGJP. Here the J gene was assigned by germline matching of the DNA, as TCRdb has none. This CDR3 is 16 amino acids long. Germline V CDR1 and CDR2: GITISATS, ISYDGTV (reference sequence). The chain's CDR3 is CALWEAEELGRKIKVF. The CDR3 DNA is TGTGCCTTGTGGGAGGCAGAAGAGTTGGGCAGAAAAATCAAGGTATTT.

Note on this clone: A read error likely explains this, since a far larger clone differs by one base. At the DNA level, this CDR3 is encoded by other sequences in the same sample as well. The V gene is TRGV9, the J gene TRGJP. Because TCRdb records no J gene, it was assigned here through a match of the DNA to germline. The germline V gene has CDR1 GITISATS and CDR2 ISYDGTV (reference sequence). CDR3 length equals 17 residues. The CDR3 here is CALWEVHKELGKKIKVF. In DNA form, the CDR3 reads TGTGCTTTGTGGGAGGTCCATAAAGAGTTGGGCAAAAAAATCAAGGTATTT.

At least ten counts were recorded for this clone. The translation of this DNA and the TCRdb protein of a much larger clone differ at residue 12, probably owing to a read error; the protein shown here is translated from the DNA. The chain carries TRGV9 and TRGJ1 or TRGJ2. Per the germline V gene, CDR1 is GITISATS and CDR2 is ISYDGTV (reference sequence). This CDR3 is 14 amino acids long. CDR3 DNA sequence: TGTGCCTTGTGGGAGGTGCAGGGGGGGTATAAGGAACTCTTT. Its protein product is CALWEVQGGYKELF.

This clone has a count of ten or more. A far larger clone is a single base away, which makes a read error likely. This chain joins TRGV9 and TRGJP. There are 20 residues in the CDR3. Germline lookup yields CDR1 GITISATS and CDR2 ISYDGTV (reference sequence). As DNA, the CDR3 is TGTGCCTTGTGGGGGGTGGAGCAATGGGGCAAAAAGTTGGGCAAAAAAATCAAGGTATTT. It yields the protein CALWGVEQWGKKLGKKIKVF.

In its sample, this clone was seen a few times. Given a far larger clone just one base away, this is likely a sequencing read error. The same CDR3 is also encoded by other DNA sequences in this sample. This rearrangement joins TRGV9 to TRGJ1 or TRGJ2. Germline matching of the DNA provided the J gene here, since TCRdb leaves it blank. Germline V lookup: CDR1 GITISATS, CDR2 ISYDGTV (reference sequence). This CDR3 spans 18 amino acids. The CDR3 spells CALWEVQSYNSNYYKKLF. In nucleotides, the CDR3 is TGTGCCCTGTGGGAGGTGCAGTCCTACAATTCGAATTATTATAAGAAACTCTTT.

This clone has a count of ten or more. TCRdb's protein, taken from a much larger clone, differs from this DNA's translation at residue 10, likely owing to a read error; the protein displayed comes from the DNA. V usage is TRGV9 and J usage is TRGJ1 or TRGJ2. The J gene, absent from TCRdb, was called here by matching the DNA to germline. The CDR3 is 17 amino acids. Germline trimming cut 0 bases from V and 1 base from J; bases unmatched to any gene: 12. CDR1 and CDR2 (germline): GITISATS, ISYDGTV (reference sequence). The CDR3 DNA follows: TGTGCCTTGTGGGAGGTGCTTGGGATAAGAAATTATTATAAGAAACTCTTT. Amino acid sequence: CALWEVLGIRNYYKKLF.

Concerning this clone itself: TCRdb's listed protein matches a much larger clone and diverges from this DNA's translation at residue 13, likely through a read error; the protein shown comes from the DNA. Other DNA sequences in the same sample also yield this CDR3. This chain joins TRGV9 and TRGJP. No J gene was available from TCRdb, and it was assigned here by a germline match of the DNA. CDR1 GITISATS and CDR2 ISYDGTV come from the germline V gene (reference sequence). The CDR3 runs to 17 residues. This CDR3 is CALWEVPQELGKEIKVF. The DNA for the CDR3 is TGTGCCTTGTGGGAGGTGCCTCAAGAGTTGGGCAAAGAAATCAAGGTATTT.

This clone occurred many times. A read error likely explains why the TCRdb protein, taken from a much larger clone, differs from this DNA's translation at residue 15; the protein shown is translated from the DNA. Other DNA variants within this sample encode the same CDR3. No J gene was named, though the V gene is TRGV9. The CDR3 runs 17 residues. The V gene's germline CDR1 is GITISATS and CDR2 ISYDGTV (reference sequence). The CDR3: CALWEVPQELGKKIEVF. As DNA, the CDR3 is TGTGCCTTGTGGGAGGTCCCGCAAGAGTTGGGCAAAAAAATCGAGGTATTT.

In the case of this clone: The likely explanation is a read error, given a far larger clone one base away. Here the CDR3 DNA reads TGTGCCTTGGAGGTTCGGAAGAAACTTTTT. Encoded protein: CALEVRKKLF. The rearrangement joins TRGV9 to TRGJ1 or TRGJ2. The CDR3 is 10 amino acids. Germline CDR1 GITISATS, CDR2 ISYDGTV (reference sequence).

Points on this clone: The mismatch at residue 16 between this DNA's translation and the TCRdb protein of a much larger clone likely reflects a read error; the protein shown is translated from the DNA. A V gene of TRGV9 was called, but no J gene was assigned. Germline assignment: CDR1 GITISATS and CDR2 ISYDGTV (reference sequence). There are 17 residues in the CDR3. The CDR3 nucleotides read TGTGCCTTGTGGGAGGTTGGTGGAGAGTTGGGCAAAAAAATCAAGTTATTT. Translation gives CALWEVGGELGKKIKLF.

A few counts support this clone. TCRdb's entry gives the protein of a much larger clone, which mismatches this DNA's translation at residue 10, likely from a read error; the protein reported here is translated from the DNA. V is TRGV5 and J is TRGJ1 or TRGJ2. Germline CDR1 VINAFY, CDR2 YDVSNSKD. After removal of 0 bases from V and 7 bases from J, the junction contained 15 bases not matched to a gene. The CDR3 loop spans 16 amino acids. CDR3 sequence (DNA): TGTGCCACCTGGGACAGGCCCGATAGGGTTTGGTATAAGAAACTCTTT. It is translated as CATWDRPDRVWYKKLF.

Sample share makes this clone medium-sized. The rearrangement links TRGV9 to TRGJP. Looked up from germline, CDR1 is GITISATS and CDR2 is ISYDGTV (reference sequence). This CDR3 contains 14 residues. After removal of 1 base from V and 11 bases from J, the junction contained 2 bases not matched to a gene. CDR3 coding DNA: TGTGCCTTGTGGGAGGTAATGGGCAAAAAAATCAAGGTATTT. Protein sequence: CALWEVMGKKIKVF.